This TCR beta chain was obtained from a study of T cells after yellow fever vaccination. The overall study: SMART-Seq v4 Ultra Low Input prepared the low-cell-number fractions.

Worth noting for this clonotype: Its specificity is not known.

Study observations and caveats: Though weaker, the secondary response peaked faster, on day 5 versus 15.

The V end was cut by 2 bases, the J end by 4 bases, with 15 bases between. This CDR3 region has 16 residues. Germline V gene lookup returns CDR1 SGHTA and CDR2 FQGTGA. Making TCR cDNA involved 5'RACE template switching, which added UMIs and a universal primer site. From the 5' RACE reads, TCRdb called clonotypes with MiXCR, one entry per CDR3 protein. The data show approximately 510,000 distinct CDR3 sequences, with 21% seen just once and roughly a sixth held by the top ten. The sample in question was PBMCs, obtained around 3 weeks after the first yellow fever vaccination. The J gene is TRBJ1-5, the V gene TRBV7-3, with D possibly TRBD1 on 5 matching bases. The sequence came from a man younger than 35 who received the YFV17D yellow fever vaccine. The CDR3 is CASSLLTGEGNQPQHF. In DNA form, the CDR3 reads TGTGCCAGCAGCTTATTGACGGGGGAAGGGAATCAGCCCCAGCATTTT. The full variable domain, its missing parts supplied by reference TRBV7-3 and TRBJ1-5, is GAGVSQTPSNKVTEKGKYVELRCDPISGHTALYWYRQSLGQGPEFLIYFQGTGAADDSGLPNDRFFAVRPEGSVSTLKIQRTERGDSAVYLCASSLLTGEGNQPQHFGDGTRLSIL.